Below are 10 T cell receptor beta chains sequenced from a single sample in a study of chemoradiotherapy in HPV16-positive cancers. This table comes from immunoSEQ multiplex PCR, and its TCRdb copy is limited to in-frame clones, with some not included. The sample lists around 68,000 clones; more than 70% were seen once. The sequences come from blood, collected from a patient who underwent chemoradiotherapy. The receptors derive from a human donor with HPV-associated anogenital cancer.

The V call is TRBV28, the J call TRBJ2-3, with D possibly called TRBD1 or TRBD2 (5 bases each). V lost 1 base to trimming and J lost 4 bases, with 12 bases between them. Per germline, CDR1 MDHEN and CDR2 SYDVKM. This CDR3 is built from 15 residues. CDR3 nucleotide sequence: TGTGCCAGCAGTTTATCGGGAAGGGGCGCAGATACGCAGTATTTT. It yields the protein CASSLSGRGADTQYF.

The chain is built from TRBV9 and TRBJ2-7; maybe TRBD1 (6 bases). Deletions cut 3 bases from V and 5 bases from J, with 15 bases between. The CDR3 sequence is 14 residues long. Germline V gives CDR1 SGDLS, CDR2 YYNGEE. The CDR3: CASSGSQGSHEQYF. CDR3 nucleotide sequence: TGTGCCAGCAGCGGATCACAGGGAAGCCACGAGCAGTACTTC.

This sequence joins TRBV15 and TRBJ2-1; 8 bases map to TRBD1. Germline V CDR1 and CDR2: LNHNV, YYDKDF (reference sequence). The CDR3 spans 14 residues. Trimming took 5 bases from V and 6 from J; bases not matched to a gene: 6. The DNA for the CDR3 is TGTGCCACCAGCGACCGGACAGGGCCCAATGAGCAGTTCTTC. Protein sequence: CATSDRTGPNEQFF.

The V call is TRBV4-1, the J call TRBJ2-7; 7 bases are a match to TRBD2. Trimming took 6 bases from V and 0 from J; bases not matched to a gene: 11. The germline CDR1 and CDR2 sequences are MGHRA and YSYEKL. The CDR3 runs 16 residues. CDR3: CASSHGAAGRSYEQYF. CDR3 nucleotide sequence: TGCGCCAGCAGTCACGGTGCAGCGGGGCGCTCCTACGAGCAGTACTTC.

The rearrangement joins TRBV6-6 to TRBJ2-5; 7 bases align to TRBD1. Per the germline V gene, CDR1 is MNHNY and CDR2 is SVGAGI (reference sequence). The CDR3 loop spans 14 amino acids. V shed 0 bases, J shed 5 bases, and the junction held 3 bases outside the gene matches. CDR3 sequence (DNA): TGTGCCAGCAGTTACTCAGGGGGCTCGGAGACCCAGTACTTC. It specifies CASSYSGGSETQYF.

This CDR3 reads CASSLVAGGYQETQYF. The CDR3, as DNA: TGTGCCAGCAGTCTAGTGGCGGGGGGGTACCAAGAGACCCAGTACTTC. The chain joins TRBV6-6 to TRBJ2-5; 9 bases map to TRBD2. This CDR3 has 16 residues. V shed 5 bases, J shed 0 bases, and the junction held 7 bases outside the gene matches. The V gene's germline CDR1 is MNHNY and CDR2 SVGAGI (reference sequence).

The J gene is TRBJ2-4, the V gene TRBV7-9; D call uncertain. CDR1 SEHNR and CDR2 FQNEAQ come from the germline V gene (reference sequence). Trimming removed 5 bases at V and 8 bases at J, with 10 bases between. CDR3 length: 12 residues. The CDR3 loop is CASSPIGDIQYF. The CDR3 DNA follows: TGTGCCAGCAGCCCCATCGGTGACATTCAGTACTTC.

V is TRBV5-1 and J is TRBJ2-5; no definite D call. The CDR3 runs 15 residues. V gave up 0 bases and J gave up 2 bases, with 11 bases separating them. Germline V gene sequence: CDR1 SGHRS, CDR2 YFSETQ. The CDR3 spells CASSLGGSPQETQYF. CDR3 nucleotides: TGCGCCAGCAGCTTGGGAGGCAGCCCTCAAGAGACCCAGTACTTC.

This clone is categorized as medium-sized. The chain joins TRBV19 to TRBJ1-3; D is undetermined. The CDR3 runs 14 residues. Germline CDR1 is LNHDA and CDR2 is SQIVND (reference sequence). V was shortened by 5 bases and J by 0 bases, with 8 bases between the two germline ends. DNA of the CDR3: TGTGCCAGTAGTCGGGTCCTCTCTGGAAACACCATATATTTT. This codes for CASSRVLSGNTIYF.

This clone was picked up a small number of times. The chain links TRBV6-6 to TRBJ1-5; D is ambiguous. The CDR3 totals 16 residues. The V end was cut by 1 base, the J end by 0 bases, with 10 bases between. Germline CDR1 is MNHNY and CDR2 is SVGAGI (reference sequence). CDR3 region: CASSYFPKNSNQPQHF. The CDR3 bases are TGTGCCAGCAGTTACTTCCCAAAGAATAGCAATCAGCCCCAGCATTTT.